This entry lists 2 T cell receptor beta chains sequenced from one sample in a study of Ad26.COV2.S vaccination and SARS-CoV-2 variants. The protocol was immunoSEQ multiplex PCR, while the TCRdb copy is restricted to in-frame clones and leaves out a portion. The repertoire holds about 350,000 clones, with 92% as singletons. The sample consisted of peripheral blood, taken after recovery from COVID-19. These receptors were obtained from a human donor who had recovered from COVID-19.

The genes are TRBV7-7 and TRBJ2-3; D is unresolved. Germline CDR1 SSHAT, CDR2 FNYEAQ (reference sequence). CDR3 length: 16 amino acids. V shed 1 base and J shed 0 bases, with 11 bases lying between them. DNA for the CDR3: TGTGCCAGCAGCTTAGGCGGCTCCACTAGCACAGATACGCAGTATTTT. Encoded protein: CASSLGGSTSTDTQYF.

This chain uses TRBV27 with TRBJ2-1; 13 nucleotides match TRBD2. The germline CDR1 and CDR2 sequences are MNHEY and SMNVEV (reference sequence). This CDR3 is 15 amino acids long. J gave up 4 bases and V 6 bases, and 3 bases lay outside the gene matches. CDR3 DNA: TGTGCCAGCAGGACGGGACTAGCGGGGTACAATGAGCAGTTCTTC. Protein product: CASRTGLAGYNEQFF.